A single sample gave rise to the 9 T cell receptor beta chains below, sequenced in a study of response to subunit inactivated influenza vaccine (dated by TCRdb to the late 2010s). In light of the paper, this sample's time point label describes: approximately 40 days after influenza vaccine administration. Library method: RT-PCR. Sequenced using an Illumina HiSeq 2500. In-frame beta chains were kept once TCRdb had trimmed the public reads at Q25 with fastp and called clones with MiXCR. Each entry merges the rows of one CDR3 protein and shows their most common DNA and genes. The sample table holds approximately 530,000 distinct CDR3 sequences, of which approximately 12% were seen once. Around 13% of the sample comes from the top ten. Sequenced here: PBMCs from blood, sampled more than 35 days after vaccination. These receptors were obtained from a man aged 45 to 65 who received an inactivated influenza vaccine. Donor details come from another sample of the same person, matched by shared clones.

This clonotype was detected a few times. The rearrangement joins TRBV5-1 to TRBJ2-7; 9 bases line up with TRBD1. Germline V gene lookup returns CDR1 SGHRS and CDR2 YFSETQ. V lost 4 bases, J lost 3 bases, and 11 bases stayed unmatched. CDR3 length equals 16 residues. CDR3 DNA sequence: TGCGCCAGCAGCCGAACCACCGGGACAGGGCGCTACGAGCAGTACTTC. Residues: CASSRTTGTGRYEQYF.

The rearrangement uses TRBV12-3 or TRBV12-4 and TRBJ2-2, with 7 bases fitting TRBD2. V gave up 1 base and J gave up 6 bases; unmatched junction bases: 5. This CDR3 is 15 amino acids long. The DNA for the CDR3 is TGTGCCAGCAGTTTAGGCCTAGCGGTAGCCGGGGAGCTGTTTTTT. Translated: CASSLGLAVAGELFF.

This rearrangement joins TRBV20-1 to TRBJ2-1; the D is unclear. Germline V gene lookup returns CDR1 DFQATT and CDR2 SNEGSKA (reference sequence). CDR3 length equals 12 residues. V gave up 0 bases and J gave up 9 bases, with 9 bases separating them. CDR3 residues: CSARDPTIEQFF. In nucleotides, the CDR3 is TGCAGTGCTAGAGATCCGACCATTGAGCAGTTCTTC.

This clonotype was detected a few times. The V call is TRBV12-3 or TRBV12-4, the J call TRBJ2-3; D unclear. This CDR3 region has 13 residues. V lost 7 bases and J 0 bases, leaving 8 bases between the germline ends. For the CDR3, the DNA is TGTGCCAGCACCCACGCTAGCACAGATACGCAGTATTTT. It encodes CASTHASTDTQYF.

Details on this clonotype: This may be a read error, as it is one base from a much larger clone. The chain combines TRBV6-5 with TRBJ2-7; D gene uncertain. Germline values: CDR1 MNHEY, CDR2 SVGAGI. The CDR3 sequence is 11 residues long. V lost 2 bases and J lost 2, with 1 base in between. The CDR3 nucleotides are TGTGCCAGCAGTTACGCCTACGAGCAGTACTTC. Protein sequence: CASSYAYEQYF.

This clonotype was observed a few times. The rearrangement links TRBV7-8 to TRBJ2-2, with D perhaps matching TRBD2 (5 bases). Trimming pared 5 bases from V and 6 bases from J, leaving 10 bases between. CDR1 and CDR2 (germline): SGHVS, FQNEAQ. CDR3 size: 13 residues. The CDR3 DNA reads TGTGCCAGCAGCCTGCAGAGGGCCGGGGAGCTGTTTTTT. Encoded protein: CASSLQRAGELFF. Full variable domain (rest looked up from reference TRBV7-8 and TRBJ2-2): GAGVSQSPRYKVAKRGQDVALRCDPISGHVSLFWYQQALGQGPEFLTYFQNEAQLDKSGLPSDRFFAERPEGSVSTLKIQRTQQEDSAVYLCASSLQRAGELFFGEGSRLTVL.

The chain recombines TRBV7-8 with TRBJ2-5; D call uncertain. Germline-derived CDR1 and CDR2 are SGHVS and FQNEAQ. Deletions cut 5 bases from V and 2 bases from J, with 12 bases between. The CDR3 loop spans 14 amino acids. The CDR3 DNA is TGTGCCAGCAGCCTCTACCCCGCTCAAGAGACCCAGTACTTC. Translation: CASSLYPAQETQYF.

The rearrangement joins TRBV3-1 to TRBJ2-5; D ambiguous. The CDR3 has 13 amino acids. Looked up from germline, CDR1 is LGHDT and CDR2 is YNNKEL (reference sequence). V lost 7 bases and J lost 0, with 9 bases in between. The CDR3 nucleotides are TGTGCCAGCAAACAGCCGTACCAAGAGACCCAGTACTTC. It specifies CASKQPYQETQYF.

The table lists this clonotype with many counts. The chain joins TRBV30 to TRBJ2-1, with unresolved D. V was trimmed by 4 bases and J by 3 bases, leaving 4 bases between them. From germline, CDR1 is GTSNPN and CDR2 SVGIG (reference sequence). This CDR3 is 11 amino acids long. CDR3 in amino acids: CAWIDYNEQFF. The CDR3 DNA reads as TGTGCCTGGATTGACTACAATGAGCAGTTCTTC.